These 23 T cell receptor beta chains share one sample of origin, sequenced in a study of response to subunit inactivated influenza vaccine (dated by TCRdb to 2016 to 2018). The library was made by RT-PCR. These reads were obtained on an Illumina HiSeq 2500. In-frame beta chains were kept once TCRdb had trimmed the public reads at Q25 with fastp and called clones with MiXCR. Rows merge per CDR3 protein into single entries with the most common DNA and genes. A total of roughly 500,000 distinct CDR3 sequences appear in this sample, 16% of them only once. In total, the top ten clones hold 3% of the sample. Here the sequenced sample was CD4+ T cells sorted from PBMCs, taken 23 to 25 months after vaccination. These receptors were obtained from a man between 50 and 69 years old who received an inactivated influenza vaccine. Donor details come from another sample of the same person, matched by shared clones.

This clonotype was counted a few times. The V and J genes are TRBV5-1 and TRBJ1-1, with D perhaps TRBD1 (6 bases). Per the germline V gene, CDR1 is SGHRS and CDR2 is YFSETQ. The CDR3 loop spans 20 amino acids. V gave up 3 bases and J gave up 1 base, with 28 bases separating them. The CDR3 loop reads CASSSLPSLGQQLPNTEAFF. CDR3 sequence (DNA): TGCGCCAGCAGCTCCTTACCGTCGCTCGGACAGCAGCTTCCGAACACTGAAGCTTTCTTT.

This clonotype has more than one count but fewer than ten. This chain links TRBV7-9 with TRBJ2-1; the match to TRBD2 covers 12 bases. Germline V gives CDR1 SEHNR, CDR2 FQNEAQ (reference sequence). Losses at the gene ends were 5 bases for V and 4 bases for J; bases not matched to a gene: 9. The CDR3 is 17 amino acids. The CDR3 loop is CASSPRGLAGQYNEQFF. CDR3 coding DNA: TGTGCCAGCAGCCCCCGCGGACTAGCGGGACAATACAATGAGCAGTTCTTC.

This chain connects TRBV20-1 to TRBJ2-5; 10 bases agree with TRBD2. CDR1 is DFQATT, CDR2 SNEGSKA, per germline (reference sequence). This CDR3 contains 16 residues. V shed 1 base and J 1 base; nucleotides not matched to a gene: 6. Here the CDR3 DNA reads TGCAGTGCTAGAGGTGGGCTAGCGGGGGCCCAAGAGACCCAGTACTTC. Amino acids: CSARGGLAGAQETQYF.

V and J are TRBV7-8 and TRBJ2-7; D is uncertain. CDR1 is SGHVS, CDR2 FQNEAQ, per germline. Trimming took off 4 bases at V and 5 bases at J, with 6 bases between the two ends. This CDR3 comprises 11 residues. The CDR3 bases are TGTGCCAGCAGCTGGGCACACGAGCAGTACTTC. Its translation: CASSWAHEQYF.

This clonotype was seen more than once but under ten times. This sequence joins TRBV3-1 and TRBJ1-6; D gene uncertain. The CDR3 loop spans 16 amino acids. CDR1 is LGHDT, CDR2 YNNKEL, per germline (reference sequence). The V gene lost 5 bases and the J gene lost 7 bases, with 18 bases spanning the gap. The CDR3 DNA reads as TGTGCCAGCAGCGTTTTCCACTCTACTGGGAATTCACCCCTCCACTTT. It yields the protein CASSVFHSTGNSPLHF.

This CDR3 is CASSELASDAYEQYF. The CDR3 DNA reads as TGTGCCAGCAGTGAATTGGCTAGCGATGCCTACGAGCAGTACTTC. The gene calls are TRBV6-1 and TRBJ2-7, with a tentative D call TRBD2 (6 bases). Germline lookup yields CDR1 MNHNS and CDR2 SASEGT. The CDR3 is 15 amino acids. Between the trimmed V and J ends, which lost 2 bases and 2 bases, there was a span of 13 bases.

This clonotype was seen only a few times. This chain joins TRBV5-1 and TRBJ2-7; D may be TRBD1 (5 bases). The V end was cut by 0 bases, the J end by 2 bases, with 15 bases between. CDR1 SGHRS and CDR2 YFSETQ come from the germline V gene. The CDR3 spans 16 residues. The DNA for the CDR3 is TGCGCCAGCAGCTTGGCCTATTCTGCGGACACCTACGAGCAGTACTTC. This translates into CASSLAYSADTYEQYF.

The chain combines TRBV20-1 with TRBJ2-4; tentative D call: TRBD1 (5 bases). The CDR3 has 15 amino acids. V lost 2 bases and J 4 bases, leaving 15 bases between the germline ends. Germline CDR1 DFQATT, CDR2 SNEGSKA (reference sequence). CDR3 DNA sequence: TGCAGTGCTAGAACCAATACGCCAGGGAAAAACATTCAGTACTTC. It encodes CSARTNTPGKNIQYF.

In its sample, this clonotype was seen a few times. The chain has TRBV5-1 and TRBJ1-2; TRBD1 is a possible D gene (6 bases). This CDR3 contains 15 residues. CDR1 is SGHRS and CDR2 is YFSETQ in the germline V gene. The germline V and J ends were trimmed by 1 base and 7 bases, with 17 bases remaining between them. CDR3 sequence (DNA): TGCGCCAGCAGCTTGAATCACAGGGTAGGACGTGGCTACACCTTC. Amino acid sequence: CASSLNHRVGRGYTF.

This clonotype was seen more than once but under ten times. The CDR3 here is CAISGGQGSEQYF. Here the CDR3 DNA reads TGTGCCATCAGTGGGGGACAGGGGAGCGAGCAGTACTTC. The chain recombines TRBV10-3 with TRBJ2-7, with 10 bases aligning to TRBD1. Germline CDR1 is ENHRY and CDR2 is SYGVKD. V lost 4 bases and J lost 6; bases outside the gene matches: 3. The CDR3 has 13 residues.

This clonotype has more than one count but fewer than ten. J is TRBJ2-2 and V is TRBV9; D possibly corresponds to TRBD1 (6 bases). The CDR3 runs to 15 residues. V was clipped by 0 bases and J by 4 bases, with 10 bases between them. The V gene's germline CDR1 is SGDLS and CDR2 YYNGEE. CDR3 residues: CASSVARQVTGELFF. In DNA, the CDR3 is TGTGCCAGCAGCGTAGCTAGACAGGTCACCGGGGAGCTGTTTTTT.

This rearrangement joins TRBV29-1 to TRBJ1-5, with unresolved D. Trimming took 4 bases from V and 0 from J, leaving 10 bases between them. The germline CDR1 and CDR2 sequences are SQVTM and ANQGSEA. The CDR3 runs 14 residues. This CDR3 is CSVAVTNSNQPQHF. CDR3 nucleotide sequence: TGCAGCGTTGCGGTCACTAATAGCAATCAGCCCCAGCATTTT.

V and J are TRBV20-1 and TRBJ2-1; 8 bases map to TRBD2. Germline V lookup: CDR1 DFQATT, CDR2 SNEGSKA (reference sequence). The V gene end was trimmed by 0 bases and the J gene end by 9 bases; junction bases not matched to a gene: 13. The CDR3 has 16 amino acids. The CDR3 sequence is CSARDLIERERVEQFF. The CDR3 nucleotides are TGCAGTGCTAGAGATCTGATTGAGCGGGAGAGGGTTGAGCAGTTCTTC.

This clonotype was counted a few times. The chain is built from TRBV12-5 and TRBJ2-1; D is ambiguous. The CDR3 totals 14 residues. The V and J ends lost 3 bases and 9 bases respectively, with 15 bases between them. CDR1 and CDR2 (germline): LGHNT, FRNRAP. CDR3 sequence (DNA): TGTGCTAGTGGTTTTGGCGGAGCCTTGGGTGAGCAGTTCTTC. Amino acids: CASGFGGALGEQFF.

This clonotype was found a few times. This chain joins TRBV7-9 and TRBJ2-1, with D possibly being TRBD1 (6 bases). Trimming stripped 5 bases from V and 4 bases from J, with 18 bases between. The germline V gene encodes CDR1 SEHNR and CDR2 FQNEAQ (reference sequence). This CDR3 spans 16 amino acids. The DNA for the CDR3 is TGTGCCAGCAGCCCACTCAGGGGCTTCCCATACAATGAGCAGTTCTTC. Residues: CASSPLRGFPYNEQFF.

The rearrangement joins TRBV5-1 to TRBJ2-5, with D uncertain. The V gene's germline CDR1 is SGHRS and CDR2 YFSETQ. V was clipped by 0 bases and J by 2 bases, with 11 bases between them. This CDR3 has 15 amino acids. CDR3: CASSLAAALQETQYF. As DNA, the CDR3 is TGCGCCAGCAGCTTGGCGGCAGCCCTGCAAGAGACCCAGTACTTC.

The rearrangement joins TRBV6-5 to TRBJ2-3; D is perhaps TRBD1 (5 bases). V lost 1 base, J lost 0 bases, and 11 bases lay in between. The CDR3 totals 16 residues. Germline V CDR1 and CDR2: MNHEY, SVGAGI. The DNA for the CDR3 is TGTGCCAGCAGTTACTTTCGACAGACTAGCACAGATACGCAGTATTTT. The encoded protein is CASSYFRQTSTDTQYF.

The chain couples TRBV10-3 to TRBJ1-3; 9 bases map to TRBD1. After removal of 4 bases from V and 5 bases from J, the junction contained 3 bases not matched to a gene. From germline, CDR1 is ENHRY and CDR2 SYGVKD. The CDR3 loop spans 14 amino acids. CDR3: CAISAGQGRNTIYF. Written as DNA, the CDR3 is TGTGCCATCAGTGCGGGACAGGGTAGAAACACCATATATTTT.

This clonotype was observed a handful of times. J is TRBJ2-5 and V is TRBV29-1; maybe TRBD1 (5 bases). Germline-derived CDR1 and CDR2 are SQVTM and ANQGSEA. V was trimmed by 4 bases and J by 0 bases, leaving 6 bases between them. This CDR3 region has 12 residues. The CDR3 DNA reads as TGCAGCGTTGTCAGGGACCAAGAGACCCAGTACTTC. Its translation is CSVVRDQETQYF. Full variable domain (missing parts from reference TRBV29-1 and TRBJ2-5): SAVISQKPSRDICQRGTSLTIQCQVDSQVTMMFWYRQQPGQSLTLIATANQGSEATYESGFVIDKFPISRPNLTFSTLTVSNMSPEDSSIYLCSVVRDQETQYFGPGTRLLVL.

This clonotype showed up just a few times. The rearrangement links TRBV4-1 to TRBJ2-7, with 7 positions matching TRBD2. The CDR3 sequence is 16 residues long. Germline CDR1 and CDR2: MGHRA and YSYEKL. V dropped 0 bases and J dropped 2; count of bases not matched to a gene: 7. In nucleotides, the CDR3 is TGCGCCAGCAGCCAAGATTGGCGGGGGTTAACCTACGAGCAGTACTTC. Translated: CASSQDWRGLTYEQYF.

This clonotype was counted many times. The CDR3, as DNA: TGTGCCACTCTAGCGGGAGGGCGGTACGAGCAGTACTTC. Protein sequence: CATLAGGRYEQYF. The V call is TRBV10-3, the J call TRBJ2-7; 12 bases fit TRBD2. J gave up 4 bases and V 10 bases, and 5 bases lay outside the gene matches. The CDR3 has 13 amino acids. In germline, CDR1 is ENHRY, CDR2 SYGVKD.

In its sample, this clonotype was seen a few times. The chain is built from TRBV7-2 and TRBJ2-1; the match to TRBD2 covers 11 bases. J gave up 6 bases and V 2 bases, and 3 bases lay outside the gene matches. CDR1 is SGHTA, CDR2 FQGNSA, per germline. CDR3 size: 15 residues. CDR3 loop: CASSLSGTSGNEQFF. In DNA form, the CDR3 reads TGTGCCAGCAGCTTATCCGGGACTAGCGGCAATGAGCAGTTCTTC. Full variable domain (remainder filled in from reference TRBV7-2 and TRBJ2-1): GAGVSQSPSNKVTEKGKDVELRCDPISGHTALYWYRQSLGQGLEFLIYFQGNSAPDKSGLPSDRFSAERTGGSVSTLTIQRTQQEDSAVYLCASSLSGTSGNEQFFGPGTRLTVL.

This clonotype was counted a few times. The V gene is TRBV5-1, the J gene TRBJ2-5, with 7 bases fitting TRBD1. Trimming at V came to 4 bases and at J to 2 bases, leaving 11 bases not matched to a gene. Germline lookup yields CDR1 SGHRS and CDR2 YFSETQ. The CDR3 runs 16 residues. Here the CDR3 DNA reads TGCGCCAGCAGCATAGGATCCGGGACAGCACAAGAGACCCAGTACTTC. It is translated as CASSIGSGTAQETQYF.